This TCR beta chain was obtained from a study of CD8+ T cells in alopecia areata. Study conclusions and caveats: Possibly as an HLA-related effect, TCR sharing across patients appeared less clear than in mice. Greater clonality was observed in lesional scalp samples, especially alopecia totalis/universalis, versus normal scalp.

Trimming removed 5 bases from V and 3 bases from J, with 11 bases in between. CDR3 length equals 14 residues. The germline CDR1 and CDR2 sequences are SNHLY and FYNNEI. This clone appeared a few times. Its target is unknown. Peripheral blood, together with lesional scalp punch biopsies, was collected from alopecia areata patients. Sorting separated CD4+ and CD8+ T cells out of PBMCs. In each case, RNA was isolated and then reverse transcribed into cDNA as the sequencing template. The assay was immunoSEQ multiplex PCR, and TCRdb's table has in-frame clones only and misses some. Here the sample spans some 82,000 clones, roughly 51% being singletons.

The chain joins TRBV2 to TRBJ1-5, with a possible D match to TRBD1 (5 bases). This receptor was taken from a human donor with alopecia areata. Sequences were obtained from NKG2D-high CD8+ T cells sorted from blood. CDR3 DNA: TGTGCCAGCAGTTTGACAGTCTTCAATCAGCCCCAGCATTTT. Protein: CASSLTVFNQPQHF.